The clone carrying this TCR beta chain was recorded at least ten times. Its specificity is not known. This specimen comes from a study of CD8 T cells in ankylosing spondylitis. Study observations and caveats: Typical of ankylosing spondylitis blood, it appeared, was a TCR beta motif of under 10 highly homologous variants. In the blood and synovial fluid of reactive arthritis, some motif variants had been previously reported. Disease-associated clones were CD8+ and fairly uncommon in peripheral blood. Researchers reportedly found disease-linked clones significantly enriched in matched ankylosing spondylitis synovial fluid.

Researchers built TCR beta libraries using quantitative 5'-RACE with molecular barcodes. One entry per CDR3 protein, called by TCRdb with MiXCR from the 5' RACE reads. This table holds 700,000 to 850,000 distinct CDR3 sequences, 12% found once. V was pared by 0 bases and J by 2 bases, with 5 bases of the junction left unmatched. CDR1 is LGHNA and CDR2 is YSLEER in the germline V gene. The CDR3 contains 16 residues. The chain links TRBV4-3 to TRBJ1-1, with 8 bases lining up with TRBD1. The sample consisted of blood, either unsorted or a sorted T cell fraction (not recorded which). This receptor was taken from a male donor with ankylosing spondylitis. The CDR3 loop reads CASSQDWQGANTEAFF. The CDR3 region has the DNA TGCGCCAGCAGCCAAGATTGGCAGGGGGCTAACACTGAAGCTTTCTTT.